This is a list of T cell receptor beta chains from one sample in a study of CD8 T cells in Susac syndrome. TCRdb redid the calling of the immunoSEQ multiplex PCR reads with MiXCR, one entry per CDR3 protein. The table includes under 150,000 distinct CDR3 sequences, under 97% detected once. Sequencing was performed on CD4+ T cells from PBMCs. Source of these receptors: a human donor with Susac syndrome. Each CDR3 is given with its conserved first and last residue. The D gene is left open where the match is weak. Clone size is stated in some rows and not others, as once, few, many or a class when expanded.

NA,TRBJ1-1,TRBV7-9,13,NA,CASSLDGFTEAFF,TGTGCCAGCAGCTTAGACGGGTTCACTGAAGCTTTCTTT
TRBD2,TRBJ2-5,TRBV20-1,16,NA,CSAKRRGGGAQETQYF,TGCAGTGCCAAACGGCGGGGCGGGGGGGCCCAGGAGACCCAGTACTTC
TRBD2,TRBJ2-1,TRBV12-3/TRBV12-4,17,NA,CASSAGTSGSSYNEQFF,TGTGCCAGCAGCGCTGGGACTAGCGGATCCTCCTACAATGAGCAGTTCTTC
TRBD2,TRBJ2-3,TRBV12-3/TRBV12-4,14,NA,CAGTSGSRADTQYF,TGTGCCGGGACTAGCGGGAGTAGGGCAGATACGCAGTATTTT
NA,TRBJ1-2,TRBV5-1,14,NA,CASSLDTSDYGYTF,TGCGCCAGCAGCCTTGACACGAGCGACTATGGCTACACCTTC
NA,TRBJ1-1,TRBV12-3/TRBV12-4,17,NA,CASNPGGGGLVNTEAFF,TGTGCCAGCAATCCCGGGGGGGGAGGTTTAGTGAACACTGAAGCTTTCTTT
NA,TRBJ2-3,TRBV20-1,16,NA,CSAINRDPRPTDTQYF,TGCAGTGCTATAAACCGGGATCCCAGACCTACAGATACGCAGTATTTT
NA,TRBJ1-1,TRBV6-2/TRBV6-3,13,NA,CASSQLVNTEAFF,TGTGCCAGCAGCCAACTGGTGAACACTGAAGCTTTCTTT
NA,TRBJ2-5,TRBV25-1,15,NA,CASSETEYLQETQYF,TGTGCCAGCAGTGAAACGGAGTACTTACAAGAGACCCAGTACTTC
TRBD1,TRBJ1-1,TRBV29-1,14,NA,CSVEGDRGPTEAFF,TGCAGCGTTGAGGGGGACAGGGGGCCCACTGAAGCTTTCTTT
NA,TRBJ1-6,TRBV19,14,once,CASKGSRVNSPLHF,TGTGCCAGTAAAGGTAGCAGGGTGAATTCACCCCTCCACTTT
TRBD1,TRBJ1-2,TRBV29-1,14,once,CSVRTGPISYGYTF,TGCAGCGTCCGGACAGGGCCGATATCCTATGGCTACACCTTC
TRBD2,TRBJ2-1,TRBV19,15,once,CASSIAAGGYNEQFF,TGTGCCAGTAGTATTGCAGCGGGGGGCTACAATGAGCAGTTCTTC
TRBD1,TRBJ2-7,TRBV20-1,13,NA,CSAVDRGLYEQYF,TGCAGTGCTGTGGACAGGGGGCTCTACGAGCAGTACTTC
NA,TRBJ2-3,TRBV20-1,13,NA,CSAGRPDTDTQYF,TGCAGTGCTGGGAGACCAGACACAGATACGCAGTATTTT
TRBD2,TRBJ2-7,TRBV4-1,16,NA,CASSQRPGLAGGEQYF,TGCGCCAGCAGCCAAAGACCCGGACTAGCGGGAGGTGAGCAGTACTTC
NA,TRBJ2-4,TRBV28,13,NA,CASSVQPKNIQYF,TGTGCCAGCAGTGTGCAGCCCAAAAACATTCAGTACTTC
TRBD2,TRBJ2-7,TRBV28,15,NA,CASSSWTSGTYEQYF,TGTGCCAGCAGTTCCTGGACTAGCGGAACCTACGAGCAGTACTTC
NA,TRBJ2-5,TRBV29-1,15,once,CSVDWGAFSQETQYF,TGCAGCGTTGATTGGGGGGCTTTCTCCCAAGAGACCCAGTACTTC
NA,TRBJ2-1,TRBV5-6,16,NA,CASSQPSSGIRDEQFF,TGTGCCAGCAGCCAACCATCGTCGGGGATTCGCGATGAGCAGTTCTTC
NA,TRBJ1-6,TRBV15,16,NA,CATSRGGGLGLVTLHF,TGTGCCACCAGCAGAGGAGGGGGGCTGGGATTGGTGACCCTCCACTTT
TRBD2,TRBJ2-1,TRBV7-9,16,NA,CASSSSNGRGGNEQFF,TGTGCCAGCAGCTCCTCAAATGGGAGGGGTGGGAATGAGCAGTTCTTC
NA,TRBJ2-5,TRBV11-2,14,NA,CASTRHLGQETQYF,TGTGCCAGCACCCGACACCTGGGGCAAGAGACCCAGTACTTC
NA,TRBJ2-7,TRBV21-1,16,NA,CASSKPRTGLSYEQYF,TGTGCCAGCAGCAAACCTAGGACAGGGTTGTCCTACGAGCAGTACTTC
NA,TRBJ2-7,TRBV25-1,13,NA,CASSDRQAYEQYF,TGTGCCAGCAGTGACCGCCAGGCCTACGAGCAGTACTTC
NA,TRBJ2-3,TRBV7-2,13,NA,CASRAGGGDTQYF,TGTGCCAGCAGGGCTGGGGGAGGAGATACGCAGTATTTT
TRBD1,TRBJ1-5,TRBV28,12,once,CASSLNHRGEHF,TGTGCCAGCAGTTTGAACCACAGGGGTGAGCATTTT
TRBD1,TRBJ1-5,TRBV6-2/TRBV6-3,15,NA,CASSWAGQGGQPQHF,TGTGCCAGCAGTTGGGCCGGACAGGGGGGTCAGCCCCAGCATTTT
NA,TRBJ1-2,TRBV7-2,14,NA,CASSLEGVDYGYTF,TGTGCCAGCAGCTTAGAGGGGGTTGACTATGGCTACACCTTC
NA,TRBJ2-5,TRBV29-1,13,once,CSVEETRRETQYF,TGCAGCGTTGAAGAAACTAGGCGGGAGACCCAGTACTTC
NA,TRBJ2-1,TRBV6-4,15,NA,CASSDKEGDHNEQFF,TGTGCCAGCAGTGACAAGGAAGGAGACCACAATGAGCAGTTCTTC
TRBD1,TRBJ2-5,TRBV29-1,14,NA,CSVSSTGVAETQYF,TGCAGCGTTAGCTCGACAGGGGTTGCCGAGACCCAGTACTTC
NA,TRBJ2-7,TRBV6-5,15,NA,CASSQVEGSTYEQYF,TGTGCCAGCAGCCAGGTGGAGGGATCCACCTACGAGCAGTACTTC
NA,TRBJ1-2,TRBV20-1,13,NA,CSASRGATDGYTF,TGCAGTGCTAGCAGGGGAGCGACGGATGGCTACACCTTC
NA,TRBJ2-5,TRBV12-3/TRBV12-4,13,NA,CASSRQLGETQYF,TGTGCCAGCAGCCGACAGCTCGGGGAGACCCAGTACTTC
NA,TRBJ1-4,TRBV7-2,13,NA,CASSLTFGEKLFF,TGTGCCAGCAGCTTAACGTTTGGGGAAAAACTGTTTTTT
NA,TRBJ1-2,TRBV20-1,15,NA,CSALRLGGQFYGYTF,TGCAGTGCTCTCAGGTTGGGGGGGCAGTTCTATGGCTACACCTTC
NA,TRBJ2-3,TRBV25-1,14,NA,CASSSGAQRDTQYF,TGTGCCAGCAGCTCGGGGGCACAACGGGATACGCAGTATTTT
NA,TRBJ2-3,TRBV20-1,13,NA,CSAGFEGADTQYF,TGCAGTGCTGGTTTTGAGGGTGCAGATACGCAGTATTTT
NA,TRBJ2-1,TRBV29-1,11,NA,CSVEAFSEQFF,TGCAGCGTTGAAGCGTTCAGTGAGCAGTTCTTC
TRBD1,TRBJ1-2,TRBV12-3/TRBV12-4,14,NA,CASSRGQGPYGYTF,TGTGCCAGCAGCCGGGGACAGGGTCCCTATGGCTACACCTTC
TRBD1,TRBJ1-2,TRBV29-1,13,NA,CSAKPPGQGSYTF,TGCAGCGCAAAACCTCCGGGACAGGGGAGCTACACCTTC
TRBD2,TRBJ2-5,TRBV20-1,16,NA,CSARELGAGVTETQYF,TGCAGTGCTAGAGAATTGGGCGCGGGAGTGACAGAGACCCAGTACTTC
NA,TRBJ2-7,TRBV12-3/TRBV12-4,15,NA,CASRPRTESSYEQYF,TGTGCCAGCAGGCCGAGGACGGAGAGCTCCTACGAGCAGTACTTC
TRBD1,TRBJ1-1,TRBV5-6,13,NA,CASSRTGDTEAFF,TGTGCCAGCAGTCGGACAGGGGACACTGAAGCTTTCTTT
TRBD1,TRBJ2-5,TRBV29-1,12,NA,CSLRQGRETQYF,TGCAGCTTACGACAGGGTCGAGAGACCCAGTACTTC
NA,TRBJ2-3,TRBV4-1,17,NA,CASSQDVAGQFADTQYF,TGCGCCAGCAGCCAAGATGTAGCAGGGCAGTTTGCAGATACGCAGTATTTT
NA,TRBJ2-4,TRBV2,12,NA,CASSEGGNIQYF,TGTGCCAGCAGTGAAGGGGGAAACATTCAGTACTTC
NA,TRBJ2-7,TRBV29-1,16,NA,CSVMGIPGLSSYEQYF,TGCAGCGTAATGGGGATCCCAGGACTGTCCTCCTACGAGCAGTACTTC
NA,TRBJ1-1,TRBV20-1,15,NA,CSAPPPRTVNTEAFF,TGCAGTGCTCCCCCCCCAAGGACGGTGAACACTGAAGCTTTCTTT
NA,TRBJ2-3,TRBV20-1,15,NA,CSARDVAEGPDTQYF,TGCAGTGCTAGAGATGTAGCGGAGGGCCCAGATACGCAGTATTTT
NA,TRBJ1-2,TRBV7-8,15,NA,CASSLGQRANYGYTF,TGTGCCAGCAGCTTAGGACAGAGAGCTAACTATGGCTACACCTTC
NA,TRBJ1-1,TRBV12-3/TRBV12-4,14,NA,CASSRGPRGTEAFF,TGTGCCAGCAGCCGTGGGCCCCGTGGCACTGAAGCTTTCTTT
NA,TRBJ1-3,TRBV3-1,14,NA,CASSQGGTGNTIYF,TGTGCCAGCAGCCAAGGGGGGACTGGAAACACCATATATTTT
NA,TRBJ1-5,TRBV12-3/TRBV12-4,13,NA,CASSREINQPQHF,TGTGCCAGCAGTAGGGAGATCAATCAGCCCCAGCATTTT
NA,TRBJ2-3,TRBV3-1,16,NA,CASSQIQGTATDTQYF,TGTGCCAGCAGCCAAATCCAGGGGACCGCCACAGATACGCAGTATTTT
NA,TRBJ2-7,TRBV15,15,NA,CATSVSAGANYEQYF,TGTGCCACCAGTGTTTCTGCGGGGGCTAACTACGAGCAGTACTTC
NA,TRBJ2-7,TRBV20-1,10,NA,CSASTDEQYF,TGCAGTGCTAGTACGGACGAGCAGTACTTC
TRBD2,TRBJ2-7,TRBV20-1,15,few,CSARPRTSGSYEQYF,TGCAGTGCTAGGCCTCGTACTAGCGGGTCGTACGAGCAGTACTTC